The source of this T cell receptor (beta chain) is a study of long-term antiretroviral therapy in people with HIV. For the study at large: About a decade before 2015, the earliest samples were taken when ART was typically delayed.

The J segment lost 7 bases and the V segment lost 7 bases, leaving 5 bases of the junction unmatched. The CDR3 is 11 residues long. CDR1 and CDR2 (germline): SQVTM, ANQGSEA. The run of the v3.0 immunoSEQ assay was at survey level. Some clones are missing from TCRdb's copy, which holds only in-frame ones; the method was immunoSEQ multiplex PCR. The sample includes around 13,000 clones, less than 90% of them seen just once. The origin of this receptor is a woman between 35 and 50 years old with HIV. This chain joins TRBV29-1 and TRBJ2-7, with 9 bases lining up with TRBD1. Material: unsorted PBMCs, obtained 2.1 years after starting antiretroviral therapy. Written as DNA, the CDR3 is TGCAGCGCTACGACAGGGGGAGAGCAGTACTTC. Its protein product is CSATTGGEQYF.